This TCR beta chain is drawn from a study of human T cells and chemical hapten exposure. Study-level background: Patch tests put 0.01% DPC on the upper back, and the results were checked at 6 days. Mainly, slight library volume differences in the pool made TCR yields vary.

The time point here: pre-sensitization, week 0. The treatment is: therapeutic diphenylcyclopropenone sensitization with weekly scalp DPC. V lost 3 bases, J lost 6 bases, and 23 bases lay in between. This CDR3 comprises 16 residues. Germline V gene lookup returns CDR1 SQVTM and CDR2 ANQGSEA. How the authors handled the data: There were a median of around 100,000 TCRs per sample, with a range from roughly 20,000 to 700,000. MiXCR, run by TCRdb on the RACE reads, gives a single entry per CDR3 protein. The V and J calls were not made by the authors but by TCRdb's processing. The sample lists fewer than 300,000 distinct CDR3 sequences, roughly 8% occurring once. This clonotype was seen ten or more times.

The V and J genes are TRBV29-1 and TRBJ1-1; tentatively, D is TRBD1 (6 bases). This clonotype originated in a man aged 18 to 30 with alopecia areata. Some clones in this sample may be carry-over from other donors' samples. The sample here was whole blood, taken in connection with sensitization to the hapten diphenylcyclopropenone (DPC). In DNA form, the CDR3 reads TGCAGCGTTGAGAGGGGGTCAGGGCTTTTCATGTCTGAAGCTTTCTTT. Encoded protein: CSVERGSGLFMSEAFF.